The T cell receptor (beta chain) under discussion was sequenced for a study of T-cell reconstitution after alpha-beta-depleted transplantation in children. Germline loops: CDR1 SGDLS, CDR2 YYNGEE. The CDR3 loop spans 15 amino acids. V lost 2 bases and J lost 2; bases outside the gene matches: 7. Study-level findings and limits: High day-60 TCRbeta diversity in some patients came from surviving recipient T cells and thymic progenitors. Reports say that about two months after transplant, the alpha-beta T cells came out of several hundred graft clones that had expanded. One year after transplant, T-cell counts and diversity came mostly from newly produced T cells.

This clonotype has only a few counts. Its antigen is still unknown. Preparation of the TCRbeta library involved a method that used unique molecular identifiers. TCRdb redid the calling of the PCR reads with MiXCR, one entry per CDR3 protein. The repertoire consists of roughly 790,000 distinct CDR3 sequences, with approximately 15% occurring once and the leading ten covering just under 5%. V and J are TRBV9 and TRBJ2-7; 7 positions agree with TRBD1. This specimen was PBMCs, mostly from graft donor cells, taken 360 days after TCRalphabeta/CD19-depleted stem cell transplant. The TCR was taken from a male patient between 10 and 17 years old who had a stem cell transplant for acute lymphoblastic leukemia, so the T cells may come from the graft donor. The CDR3 here is CASSVGTQGAYEQYF. In nucleotides, the CDR3 is TGTGCCAGCAGCGTGGGGACGCAGGGGGCCTACGAGCAGTACTTC.